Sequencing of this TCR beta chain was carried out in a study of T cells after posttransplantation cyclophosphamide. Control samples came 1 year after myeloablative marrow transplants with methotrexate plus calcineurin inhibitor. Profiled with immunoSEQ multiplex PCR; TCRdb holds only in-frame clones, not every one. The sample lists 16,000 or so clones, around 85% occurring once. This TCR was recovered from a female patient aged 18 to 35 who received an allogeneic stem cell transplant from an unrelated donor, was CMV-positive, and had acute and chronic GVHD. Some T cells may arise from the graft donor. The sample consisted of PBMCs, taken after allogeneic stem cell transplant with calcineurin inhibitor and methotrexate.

The CDR3 DNA follows: TGCGCCAGCAGTCAGGGGTCTTACAATGAGCAGTTCTTC. This gives the protein CASSQGSYNEQFF. The V and J genes are TRBV10-2 and TRBJ2-1; possible D gene TRBD1, 6 bases. Per the germline V gene, CDR1 is WSHSY and CDR2 is SAAADI. The length of the CDR3 is 13 residues. The germline V and J ends were trimmed by 5 bases and 4 bases, with 9 bases remaining between them.